This T cell receptor (beta chain) was recorded in a study of pediatric ulcerative colitis. Trimming removed 1 base at V and 7 bases at J, with 13 bases between. This CDR3 has 15 residues. In germline, CDR1 is KGHSH, CDR2 LQKENI. Control subjects, colonoscoped for suspected IBD, had macroscopically and histologically normal endoscopy. Sequenced by immunoSEQ multiplex PCR; TCRdb stores in-frame clones only, minus some. The sample contains some 5,000 clones, around 94% of which appear only once. The sequenced material came from blood. This receptor was identified in a boy younger than 18 who was a control in a study of pediatric ulcerative colitis. The rearrangement joins TRBV18 to TRBJ1-4; possible D gene TRBD1, 5 bases. CDR3 in DNA: TGTGCCAGCTCACCACGTCGAGGGGATGGTGAAAAACTGTTTTTT. Amino acids: CASSPRRGDGEKLFF.